The clone carrying this T cell receptor beta chain was counted a few times. Combining a sample-barcoded 5' primer with a J-beta primer mix, a second PCR ran for about 7 to 12 cycles. TCRdb processed the 5' RACE reads anew with MiXCR; each CDR3 protein has one entry. The sample lists around 990,000 distinct CDR3 sequences, 25% occurring once. This specimen belongs to a study of blood T cells in healthy people across ages. V lost 4 bases, J lost 4 bases, and 16 bases lay in between. Looked up from germline, CDR1 is MNHEY and CDR2 is SMNVEV (reference sequence). The CDR3 has 15 residues. This same sample was also taken into another study, of T cells of mothers and their children.

The sequence came from a girl aged 2-15 years in good health. Sequenced material: blood. The gene calls are TRBV27 and TRBJ2-5, with D possibly TRBD2 on 6 matching bases. The CDR3 region is CASSSWGVDGETQYF. The CDR3 DNA sequence: TGTGCCAGCAGTTCATGGGGGGTTGATGGAGAGACCCAGTACTTC.